Listed below are T cell receptor beta chains from one sample, sequenced in a study of cytotoxic CD8 clonotypes in ibrutinib-treated CLL. Clones were read by immunoSEQ multiplex PCR, and TCRdb kept only the in-frame ones, dropping some. Of approximately 300,000 clones in the sample, 70% to 80% were seen once. The starting material was PBMCs, obtained before ibrutinib treatment. Every receptor here comes from a human donor with chronic lymphocytic leukemia. Each CDR3 is given with its conserved first and last residue. A D gene is named only where the DNA matches it firmly. The size of a clone is reported for some rows only, either as once, few or many, or as a class for expanded clones.

>TRBJ2-3|TRBV12-5|.|.
TGTGCTAGTGGTTTGGTTCTTGGGAGATCCACAGATACGCAGTATTTT
CASGLVLGRSTDTQYF
>TRBJ2-3|TRBV7-8|.|once
TGTGCCAGCAGCTTCGGGACCCTGTTCAGCACAGATACGCAGTATTTT
CASSFGTLFSTDTQYF
>TRBJ2-5|TRBV2|.|.
TGTGCCAGCTCTCCCCGCGAATTGGTTTGGGAGACCCAGTACTTC
CASSPRELVWETQYF
>TRBJ1-4|TRBV5-5|.|once
TGTGCCAGCAGCTCACGGACTCCCGCTAATGAAAAACTGTTTTTT
CASSSRTPANEKLFF
>TRBJ2-1|TRBV4-3|.|.
TGCGCCAGCAGCTCATTCCGATCCAATGAGCAGTTCTTC
CASSSFRSNEQFF
>TRBJ2-5|TRBV5-6|.|.
TGTGCCAGCAGCTTGTGGGACCAAGAGACCCAGTACTTC
CASSLWDQETQYF
>TRBJ2-7|TRBV9|.|few
TGTGCCAGCAGCGTAGACAATCCACCCTACGAGCAGTACTTC
CASSVDNPPYEQYF
>TRBJ2-2|TRBV7-6|.|.
TGTGCCAGCAGCTTAGCGGTCGGGGAGCTGTTTTTT
CASSLAVGELFF
>TRBJ2-2|TRBV11-2|TRBD2|.
TGTGCCAGCACCCGACCGGGACTAGCGTTAACCGGGGAGCTGTTTTTT
CASTRPGLALTGELFF
>TRBJ2-2|TRBV2|TRBD1|.
TGTGCCAGCACGGGGACAGGGGGGACCGGGGAGCTGTTTTTT
CASTGTGGTGELFF
>TRBJ2-2|TRBV4-3|.|.
TGCGCCAGCAGCCAAGATCGGGGAGTGAGCACCGGGGAGCTGTTTTTT
CASSQDRGVSTGELFF
>TRBJ2-7|TRBV11-2|.|.
TGTGCCAGCAGCGCCGCAGGGGCCTACGAGCAGTACTTC
CASSAAGAYEQYF
>TRBJ2-1|TRBV19|TRBD2|few
TGTGCCAGTAGTTCGCGACTAGCGGGGTTTGGAAATGAGCAGTTCTTC
CASSSRLAGFGNEQFF
>TRBJ2-1|TRBV12-5|TRBD2|.
TGTGCTAGTGGTTTGGTAGCGGGAGACTACAATGAGCAGTTCTTC
CASGLVAGDYNEQFF
>TRBJ2-7|TRBV4-3|.|few
TGCGCCAGCAGCCAAGTGCGGGGGCGAGCCTACGAGCAGTACTTC
CASSQVRGRAYEQYF
>TRBJ1-2|TRBV5-4|.|.
TGTGCCAGCAGCTTGGGGACGGAAGAACTTCTAGGCTACACCTTC
CASSLGTEELLGYTF
>TRBJ2-5|TRBV10-2|.|.
TGCGCCAGCACCCGAGAGGGGATGCAAGAGACCCAGTACTTC
CASTREGMQETQYF
>TRBJ2-3|TRBV2|TRBD2|.
TGTGCCAGTGTACTAGCGGGCCACACAGATACGCAGTATTTT
CASVLAGHTDTQYF
>TRBJ2-3|TRBV2|.|.
TGTGCCAGCAGTGGTGGGCTAGGGGAGTATTTT
CASSGGLGEYF
>TRBJ2-3|TRBV5-1|.|.
TGCGCCAGCAGCCCGAGCGGACTGGGGGCAGATACGCAGTATTTT
CASSPSGLGADTQYF
>TRBJ2-1|TRBV2|.|.
TGTGCCAGCAGTGGGGGGAGCACCTACAATGAGCAGTTCTTC
CASSGGSTYNEQFF
>TRBJ1-1|TRBV18|.|few
TGTGCCAGCTTTCCAGGGCAGGGCACTGAAGCTTTCTTT
CASFPGQGTEAFF
>TRBJ2-1|TRBV6-1|TRBD2|.
TGTGCCAGCAGAAGGGGACTAGCGGATAACAATGAGCAGTTCTTC
CASRRGLADNNEQFF
>TRBJ2-4|TRBV4-3|.|.
TGCGCCAGCAGCCCCGATTCAGGGACGAAGCGAAACATTCAGTACTTC
CASSPDSGTKRNIQYF
>TRBJ1-5|TRBV30|.|.
TGTGCCTGGGATAAGGGGTATCAGCCCCAGCATTTT
CAWDKGYQPQHF
>TRBJ2-3|TRBV7-2|TRBD2|.
TGTGCCAGCAGCTTAGTAGGCGGGAGGGCCTCCACAGATACGCAGTATTTT
CASSLVGGRASTDTQYF
>TRBJ1-4|TRBV4-1|.|.
TGCGCCAGCAGCCAATCAATCACAGGGTGGCGGGAAAAACTGTTTTTT
CASSQSITGWREKLFF
>TRBJ1-5|TRBV27|.|few
TGTGCCAGCAGTTTTGGAAGGGGCAATCAGCCCCAGCATTTT
CASSFGRGNQPQHF
>TRBJ2-1|TRBV7-3|TRBD2|.
TGTGCCAGCAGCATCTATTCGACTAGCGATGAGCAGTTCTTC
CASSIYSTSDEQFF
>TRBJ2-1|TRBV5-6|.|.
TGTGCCAGCAGCTTGGTTGGATTCCTCTACAATGAGCAGTTCTTC
CASSLVGFLYNEQFF
>TRBJ2-7|TRBV5-1|TRBD2|.
TGCGCCAGCAGCTTAGGTCTCGGGACTAGAGCCTACGAGCAGTACTTC
CASSLGLGTRAYEQYF
>TRBJ2-7|TRBV2|.|.
TGTGCCAGCAGAGACAGTTCCTACGAGCAGTACTTC
CASRDSSYEQYF
>TRBJ1-2|TRBV30|TRBD1|.
TGTGCCCAGGACAGGGGAGGAGGTGGCTACACCTTC
CAQDRGGGGYTF
>TRBJ1-3|TRBV5-4|.|.
TGTGCCAGCAGAGAAACAAACTCTGGAAACACCATATATTTT
CASRETNSGNTIYF
>TRBJ2-1|TRBV6-6|TRBD2|.
TGTGCCAGCAGTTACTCTTGGACTAGCGGATACAATGAGCAGTTCTTC
CASSYSWTSGYNEQFF
>TRBJ2-3|TRBV27|.|.
TGTGCCAGCAGTTCAGTGGATACGCAGTATTTT
CASSSVDTQYF
>TRBJ2-3|TRBV4-2|.|.
TGTGCCAGCAGCCAACCCACAGGGTTATTTGGAGATACGCAGTATTTT
CASSQPTGLFGDTQYF
>TRBJ1-5|TRBV25-1|.|.
TGTGCCAGCAGTGTGGGTTATAGCAATCAGCCCCAGCATTTT
CASSVGYSNQPQHF
>TRBJ2-7|TRBV4-3|TRBD2|.
TGCGCCAGCAGCCAAGATGTAGCGGGAGGGGCCTACGAGCAGTACTTC
CASSQDVAGGAYEQYF
>TRBJ1-5|TRBV10-1|.|.
TGCGCCAGCAGTGAATGGCGTAATCAGCCCCAGCATTTT
CASSEWRNQPQHF
>TRBJ2-4|TRBV6-4|TRBD1|once
TGTGCCAGCAGTAAAGCCCCCCGGGACAGGGGGAACATTCAGTACTTC
CASSKAPRDRGNIQYF
>TRBJ2-1|TRBV30|TRBD2|.
TGTGCCTGGAGAGCGGGACTAGCGGGAGGTAGCTCCTACAATGAGCAGTTCTTC
CAWRAGLAGGSSYNEQFF
>TRBJ2-2|TRBV28|.|.
TGTGCCAGCATGACGGCTGCGGATTACACCGGGGAGCTGTTTTTT
CASMTAADYTGELFF
>TRBJ1-1|TRBV27|.|.
TGTGCCAGCAGTTTAGTCCGGGGGGGTGAAGCTTTCTTT
CASSLVRGGEAFF
>TRBJ2-1|TRBV5-1|TRBD2|once
TGCGCCAGCAGCCTCCCAACCACTAGCGGGGGGCACAATGAGCAGTTCTTC
CASSLPTTSGGHNEQFF
>TRBJ2-3|TRBV11-3|.|.
TGTGCCAGCAGCCTGACGACTAACACAGATACGCAGTATTTT
CASSLTTNTDTQYF
>TRBJ1-2|TRBV7-2|.|.
TGTGCCAGCAGCTTAGACGGCTATGGCTACACCTTC
CASSLDGYGYTF
>TRBJ1-2|TRBV30|.|few
TGTGCCTGGAGTGTAGCGGGGGCGCGGGGCTACACCTTC
CAWSVAGARGYTF
>TRBJ2-3|TRBV15|TRBD2|.
TGTGCCACCAGCAGAGATTGGTTGCGGGAGGGCCCAGAAGATACGCAGTATTTT
CATSRDWLREGPEDTQYF
>TRBJ2-1|TRBV7-9|.|.
TGTGCCAGCAGCTTAGTGGCCGGTCAAGGAAGTGGCAATGAGCAGTTCTTC
CASSLVAGQGSGNEQFF
>TRBJ1-2|TRBV5-4|.|.
TGTGCCAGCAGCTTGTCTCGCCCGGCGGATGGCTACACCTTC
CASSLSRPADGYTF
>TRBJ1-4|TRBV7-2|TRBD1|.
TGTGCCAGCAGCGCTCAGGGGGTCGGTGAAAAACTGTTTTTT
CASSAQGVGEKLFF
>TRBJ1-1|TRBV5-1|.|.
TGCGCCAGCAGCTCAGGGCTCGGAACTGAAGCTTTCTTT
CASSSGLGTEAFF
>TRBJ1-1|TRBV7-9|.|.
TGTGCCAGCAGCTTCAGTCCAGGGAGCACTGAAGCTTTCTTT
CASSFSPGSTEAFF
>TRBJ2-7|TRBV15|.|.
TGTGCCACCAGCTCAGGGAGCTACGAGCAGTACTTC
CATSSGSYEQYF